This T cell receptor beta chain was captured by sequencing in a study of T cell responses to AZD1222 COVID-19 vaccine. Points from the study as a whole: Spike-specific TCR breadth and depth were elevated following two AZD1222 doses. The donors showed a predominance of white British ancestry and of females, with possible underestimation of clonal diversity. The number of AZD1222 recipients seropositive at baseline was only five to seven.

TCRdb's copy holds only in-frame clones and misses some; the assay was immunoSEQ multiplex PCR. In the table there are about 72,000 clones, about nine tenths of which are singletons. The germline V gene has CDR1 ENHRY and CDR2 SYGVKD. The germline V and J ends were trimmed by 2 bases and 6 bases, with 13 bases remaining between them. This CDR3 region has 14 residues. Comment on this clone: No antigen is known for it.

The TCR originated in an adult in good health. The material was peripheral blood, obtained on day 0 of AZD1222 vaccination. The chain carries TRBV10-3 and TRBJ1-1; no definite D call. DNA of the CDR3: TGTGCCATCAGTGAGGCCGGAGTCGTATCTGAAGCTTTCTTT. This gives the protein CAISEAGVVSEAFF.